A selection of T cell receptor beta chains follows, all from one sample in a study of T cells in Graves' hyperthyroidism and ophthalmopathy. TCRdb passed the multiplex PCR reads through MiXCR, listing each CDR3 protein once. The sample includes around 600,000 distinct CDR3 sequences, about 16% of them seen just once. Sequencing used blood. The source is a woman between 40 and 55 years old with Graves' ophthalmopathy. Both conserved end residues are part of each CDR3. The D gene is left open where the match is weak. Expanded clones are given a class, and other clones once, few, many or no size at all.

D gene: TRBD2; J gene: TRBJ2-2; V gene: TRBV6-1; clone size: few; CDR3 protein: CASYRPIAGGPWDTGELFF; CDR3 DNA: TGTGCCAGCTATCGCCCAATAGCGGGGGGGCCTTGGGACACCGGGGAGCTGTTTTTT
D gene: .; J gene: TRBJ2-7; V gene: TRBV7-8; clone size: many; CDR3 protein: CASSLVAGFEQYF; CDR3 DNA: TGTGCCAGCAGCTTAGTTGCAGGGTTCGAGCAGTACTTC
D gene: .; J gene: TRBJ2-2; V gene: TRBV11-2; clone size: .; CDR3 protein: CASSLYGANTGELFF; CDR3 DNA: TGTGCCAGCAGCTTATACGGAGCGAACACCGGGGAGCTGTTTTTT
D gene: .; J gene: TRBJ2-1; V gene: TRBV6-9; clone size: .; CDR3 protein: CASSYGVLYEQFF; CDR3 DNA: TGTGCCAGCAGTTACGGGGTTCTCTACGAGCAGTTCTTC
D gene: TRBD2; J gene: TRBJ2-3; V gene: TRBV6-5; clone size: many; CDR3 protein: CASSYSTSGGDTQYF; CDR3 DNA: TGTGCCAGCAGTTACTCTACTAGCGGGGGGGATACGCAGTATTTT
D gene: TRBD1; J gene: TRBJ2-3; V gene: TRBV29-1; clone size: .; CDR3 protein: CSVRDRGLTDTQYF; CDR3 DNA: TGCAGCGTCCGGGACAGGGGGCTTACAGATACGCAGTATTTT
D gene: .; J gene: TRBJ2-3; V gene: TRBV20-1; clone size: many; CDR3 protein: CSAPRDRSTDTQYF; CDR3 DNA: TGCAGTGCTCCTCGTGACCGGAGCACAGATACGCAGTATTTT
D gene: TRBD2; J gene: TRBJ2-1; V gene: TRBV5-1; clone size: many; CDR3 protein: CASSLLLAGDYNEQFF; CDR3 DNA: TGCGCCAGCAGCTTATTACTAGCGGGAGACTACAATGAGCAGTTCTTC
D gene: TRBD1; J gene: TRBJ1-2; V gene: TRBV29-1; clone size: .; CDR3 protein: CSVEGQGSFSGYTF; CDR3 DNA: TGCAGCGTTGAGGGACAGGGGTCTTTCTCTGGCTACACCTTC
D gene: .; J gene: TRBJ1-1; V gene: TRBV12-3/TRBV12-4; clone size: many; CDR3 protein: CASRPQVEAFF; CDR3 DNA: TGTGCCAGCAGACCCCAGGTAGAAGCTTTCTTT
D gene: TRBD2; J gene: TRBJ2-5; V gene: TRBV2; clone size: many; CDR3 protein: CASVKLAEETQYF; CDR3 DNA: TGTGCCAGCGTTAAACTAGCGGAAGAGACCCAGTACTTC
D gene: .; J gene: TRBJ2-3; V gene: TRBV18; clone size: many; CDR3 protein: CASSPPYDADTQYF; CDR3 DNA: TGTGCCAGCTCACCACCGTATGATGCAGATACGCAGTATTTT
D gene: TRBD2; J gene: TRBJ2-3; V gene: TRBV5-1; clone size: many; CDR3 protein: CASSVGTSGGDLTDTQYF; CDR3 DNA: TGCGCCAGCAGCGTCGGGACTAGCGGGGGGGACCTCACAGATACGCAGTATTTT
D gene: .; J gene: TRBJ1-2; V gene: TRBV5-5; clone size: .; CDR3 protein: CASSPLYAPNYGYTF; CDR3 DNA: TGTGCCAGCAGCCCCCTTTACGCACCTAACTATGGCTACACCTTC
D gene: .; J gene: TRBJ2-1; V gene: TRBV11-2; clone size: many; CDR3 protein: CASSLDINVQFF; CDR3 DNA: TGTGCCAGCAGCTTAGATATCAACGTGCAGTTCTTC
D gene: .; J gene: TRBJ2-1; V gene: TRBV7-3; clone size: many; CDR3 protein: CASSLMGENEQFF; CDR3 DNA: TGTGCCAGCAGCTTAATGGGGGAAAATGAGCAGTTCTTC